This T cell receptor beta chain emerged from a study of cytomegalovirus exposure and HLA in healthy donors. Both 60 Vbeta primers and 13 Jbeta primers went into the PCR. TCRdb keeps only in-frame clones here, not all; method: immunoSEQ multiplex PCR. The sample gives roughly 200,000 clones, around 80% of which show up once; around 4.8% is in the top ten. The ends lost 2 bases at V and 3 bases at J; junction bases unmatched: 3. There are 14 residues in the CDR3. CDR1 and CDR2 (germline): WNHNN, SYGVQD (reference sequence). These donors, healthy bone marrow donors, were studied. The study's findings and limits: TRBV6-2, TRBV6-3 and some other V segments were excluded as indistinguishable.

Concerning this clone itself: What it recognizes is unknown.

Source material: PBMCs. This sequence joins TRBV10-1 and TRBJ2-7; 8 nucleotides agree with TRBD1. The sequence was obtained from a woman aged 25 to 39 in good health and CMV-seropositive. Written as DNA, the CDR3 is TGCGCCAGCAGTGAGGGGACAGGCGGCTACGAGCAGTACTTC. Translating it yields CASSEGTGGYEQYF.